These T cell receptor beta chains were read from a single sample in a study of T cells in Graves' hyperthyroidism and ophthalmopathy. MiXCR, run by TCRdb on the multiplex PCR reads, gives a single entry per CDR3 protein. This sample has 360,000 or so distinct CDR3 sequences; about 20% occur once, and the top ten carry 3.5% to 4%. Sequenced material: blood. These receptors all stem from a woman younger than 30 with Graves' hyperthyroidism. CDR3s include the opening cysteine and the closing phenylalanine or tryptophan. Each record gives: V gene, J gene, clone size, CDR3 protein. A row's size may be missing; if present it is once, few, many or a size class.

v_call: TRBV28
j_call: TRBJ2-7
clone_size: -
cdr3_aa: CASSMGHSVGEQYF

v_call: TRBV7-3
j_call: TRBJ2-6
clone_size: many
cdr3_aa: CASSLGQHSGANVLTF

v_call: TRBV24-1
j_call: TRBJ2-2
clone_size: many
cdr3_aa: CATSDWGPGELFF

v_call: TRBV6-5
j_call: TRBJ1-5
clone_size: many
cdr3_aa: CASSYKDRGRGNQPQHF

v_call: TRBV5-1
j_call: TRBJ2-7
clone_size: many
cdr3_aa: CASSLAGGEQYF

v_call: TRBV3-1
j_call: TRBJ1-1
clone_size: many
cdr3_aa: CASQRGQANTEAFF

v_call: TRBV28
j_call: TRBJ2-7
clone_size: many
cdr3_aa: CASSTLGQNYEQYF

v_call: TRBV7-9
j_call: TRBJ1-1
clone_size: many
cdr3_aa: CATGQGVTEAFF

v_call: TRBV24-1
j_call: TRBJ1-2
clone_size: many
cdr3_aa: CATSGTQGKDYGYTF

v_call: TRBV2
j_call: TRBJ1-1
clone_size: many
cdr3_aa: CASTEGGTNWTEAFF

v_call: TRBV19
j_call: TRBJ1-5
clone_size: many
cdr3_aa: CASSIDIQGDQPQHF

v_call: TRBV4-2
j_call: TRBJ1-5
clone_size: many
cdr3_aa: CASSQDPSGGRGGPQHF

v_call: TRBV12-3/TRBV12-4
j_call: TRBJ1-5
clone_size: many
cdr3_aa: CASSLRVRPQHF

v_call: TRBV6-1
j_call: TRBJ2-6
clone_size: many
cdr3_aa: CASSEVSTGANVLTF

v_call: TRBV20-1
j_call: TRBJ1-2
clone_size: many
cdr3_aa: CSARGAGTNGYTF

v_call: TRBV10-3
j_call: TRBJ1-5
clone_size: many
cdr3_aa: CAIREGGTQPQHF

v_call: TRBV28
j_call: TRBJ1-6
clone_size: many
cdr3_aa: CASSHPGQGSFVSPLHF

v_call: TRBV6-1
j_call: TRBJ2-7
clone_size: -
cdr3_aa: CASSQSGGAFDEQYF

v_call: TRBV5-1
j_call: TRBJ2-7
clone_size: many
cdr3_aa: CASSLDRPAYEQYF

v_call: TRBV5-6
j_call: TRBJ2-7
clone_size: many
cdr3_aa: CASSWGTDEQYF

v_call: TRBV7-3
j_call: TRBJ1-1
clone_size: many
cdr3_aa: CASSSGTAYTEAFF

v_call: TRBV6-1
j_call: TRBJ2-5
clone_size: many
cdr3_aa: CASSERGSQETQYF

v_call: TRBV6-5
j_call: TRBJ1-1
clone_size: -
cdr3_aa: CASSYLRENTEAFF

v_call: TRBV12-3/TRBV12-4
j_call: TRBJ1-2
clone_size: many
cdr3_aa: CASSGRGPNNYGYTF

v_call: TRBV10-1
j_call: TRBJ2-5
clone_size: many
cdr3_aa: CASSESTAGETQYF

v_call: TRBV6-1
j_call: TRBJ2-7
clone_size: many
cdr3_aa: CASRPRDRLLAEQYF

v_call: TRBV20-1
j_call: TRBJ2-5
clone_size: many
cdr3_aa: CSAIRGGETQYF

v_call: TRBV24-1
j_call: TRBJ1-2
clone_size: -
cdr3_aa: CATSDLGEGYTF

v_call: TRBV29-1
j_call: TRBJ2-7
clone_size: many
cdr3_aa: CSVEDGGNDYEQYF

v_call: TRBV12-3/TRBV12-4
j_call: TRBJ2-5
clone_size: -
cdr3_aa: CASKPGSRYQETQYF

v_call: TRBV12-3/TRBV12-4
j_call: TRBJ1-1
clone_size: many
cdr3_aa: CASSLWSNTEAFF

v_call: TRBV5-1
j_call: TRBJ2-5
clone_size: many
cdr3_aa: CASSLAVLGQETQYF

v_call: TRBV19
j_call: TRBJ2-7
clone_size: -
cdr3_aa: CASSPPGAPYEQYF

v_call: TRBV5-1
j_call: TRBJ1-2
clone_size: many
cdr3_aa: CAIDNRDRGLGYTF

v_call: TRBV18
j_call: TRBJ1-1
clone_size: -
cdr3_aa: CASSPRVETEAFF

v_call: TRBV6-1
j_call: TRBJ2-7
clone_size: -
cdr3_aa: CASSTPGDRGYEQYF

v_call: TRBV6-1
j_call: TRBJ1-2
clone_size: many
cdr3_aa: CASSDRDRWIDSYTF

v_call: TRBV7-8
j_call: TRBJ2-5
clone_size: many
cdr3_aa: CASSPPVGWQETQYF

v_call: TRBV24-1
j_call: TRBJ1-2
clone_size: once
cdr3_aa: CATSDLSGIYGYTF

v_call: TRBV7-3
j_call: TRBJ2-2
clone_size: many
cdr3_aa: CASSLGGQLNTGELFF

v_call: TRBV7-9
j_call: TRBJ1-1
clone_size: -
cdr3_aa: CASSLEQKGPEAFF

v_call: TRBV5-6
j_call: TRBJ2-7
clone_size: -
cdr3_aa: CASSPRTPFYEQYF

v_call: TRBV20-1
j_call: TRBJ2-7
clone_size: many
cdr3_aa: CSAFRGYEQYF

v_call: TRBV29-1
j_call: TRBJ1-2
clone_size: many
cdr3_aa: CSVGPVYGYTF

v_call: TRBV2
j_call: TRBJ2-5
clone_size: many
cdr3_aa: CASSNWHGKETQYF

v_call: TRBV5-1
j_call: TRBJ1-2
clone_size: many
cdr3_aa: CASCPGQGDAYTF

v_call: TRBV9
j_call: TRBJ1-6
clone_size: -
cdr3_aa: CASSVVGTGDSPLHF

v_call: TRBV7-9
j_call: TRBJ1-3
clone_size: -
cdr3_aa: CASSSQGAGNTIYF

v_call: TRBV7-2
j_call: TRBJ2-6
clone_size: many
cdr3_aa: CASSPRYRASGANVLTF

v_call: TRBV6-5
j_call: TRBJ1-1
clone_size: many
cdr3_aa: CASSSEGQGNLEEAFF

v_call: TRBV9
j_call: TRBJ2-5
clone_size: many
cdr3_aa: CASTGTNQETQYF

v_call: TRBV4-1
j_call: TRBJ1-2
clone_size: few
cdr3_aa: CASSQTGGTTNYGYTF

v_call: TRBV11-2
j_call: TRBJ2-5
clone_size: many
cdr3_aa: CASSLTFREETQYF